This T cell receptor beta chain came from a study of cytomegalovirus exposure and HLA in healthy donors. Points from the study as a whole: According to a later analysis, most TCR beta chains associated with CMV appeared HLA-restricted.

A multiplex PCR was run with 60 Vbeta primers and 13 Jbeta primers. Generated by immunoSEQ multiplex PCR, the TCRdb table keeps only in-frame clones and is missing some. Found here are 210,000 or so clones, about 84% of them singletons; the top ten hold 1.3%. As for this clone: What it recognizes is unknown.

This donor's CMV serostatus is unrecorded. The CDR3 is 13 residues long. V was pared by 2 bases and J by 8 bases, with 10 bases between. Germline-derived CDR1 and CDR2 are SGHDN and FVKESK. The rearrangement uses TRBV14 and TRBJ2-1, with D tentatively TRBD2 (5 bases). The source of this sequence is a human donor in good health. Sequencing was performed on PBMCs. CDR3 in DNA: TGTGCCAGCAGCCAATGGACTTTCGATGAGCAGTTCTTC. Protein sequence: CASSQWTFDEQFF.